This T cell receptor (beta chain) emerged from a study of T cells in Graves' hyperthyroidism and ophthalmopathy. In the study overall: Peripheral blood sampling occurred at initial diagnosis, before any treatment.

This CDR3 has 16 residues. CDR1 is MNHEY, CDR2 SVGEGT, per germline. The V end was cut by 8 bases, the J end by 0 bases, with 17 bases between. A Clinical Activity Score of at least 3, a NOSPECS grade of at least 4 and a duration under 3 months were recorded in the ophthalmopathy patients. Investigators excluded patients with uncontrolled infection, other autoimmune disease, pregnancy or lactation. Amplified TCR beta CDR3 regions derived from RNA transcripts. In the first-round RT-PCR of the TCR CDR3, the HTBI primer set was used. TCRdb re-called the multiplex PCR reads through MiXCR, storing one row per CDR3 protein. The data hold 490,000 or so distinct CDR3 sequences, with 20% to 25% observed a single time.

This receptor was taken from a woman in her 70s with Graves' ophthalmopathy. The chain links TRBV6-2 or TRBV6-3 to TRBJ1-5; D possibly corresponds to TRBD1 (6 bases). Sequencing used blood. CDR3 protein: CASRSQGFNSNQPQHF. The CDR3 nucleotides read TGTGCCAGCCGCTCCCAGGGGTTCAATAGCAATCAGCCCCAGCATTTT.